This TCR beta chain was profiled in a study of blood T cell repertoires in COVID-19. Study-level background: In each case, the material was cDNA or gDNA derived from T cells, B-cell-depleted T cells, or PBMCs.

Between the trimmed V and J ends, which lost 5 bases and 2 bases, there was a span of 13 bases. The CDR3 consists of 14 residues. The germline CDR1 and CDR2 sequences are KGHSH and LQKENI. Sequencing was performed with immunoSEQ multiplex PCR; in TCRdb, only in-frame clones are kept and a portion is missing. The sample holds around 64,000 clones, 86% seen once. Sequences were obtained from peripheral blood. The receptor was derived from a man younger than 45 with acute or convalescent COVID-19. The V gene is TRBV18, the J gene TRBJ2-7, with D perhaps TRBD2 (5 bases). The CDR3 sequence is CASSVMGRTYEQYF. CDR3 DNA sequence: TGTGCCAGCTCAGTGATGGGGAGAACCTACGAGCAGTACTTC.